This T cell receptor (beta chain) is drawn from a study of blood T cells in healthy people across ages. Notes on the study in general: Roughly linear age-related decline in beta diversity appeared, significant by age roughly 40.

As to this clonotype: What it binds is not known.

Ranging in age from roughly 6 to 95, the donors were healthy Caucasian individuals from Russia. Extractions gave at least 5 micrograms of total RNA per sample. The CDR3 has 15 amino acids. In germline, CDR1 is SGHVS, CDR2 FQNEAQ. Combining a sample-barcoded 5' primer with a J-beta primer mix, a second PCR ran for roughly 7 to 11 cycles. TCRdb re-derived calls from the 5' RACE reads in MiXCR, one entry per CDR3 protein. In the table there are about 760,000 distinct CDR3 sequences, about 61% of which are singletons. This receptor was taken from a man aged 35 to 55 in good health. J is TRBJ2-5 and V is TRBV7-8; 7 positions match TRBD1. The DNA end lines up better with TRBJ2-7; the J call may be wrong. The sample consisted of blood. CDR3: CASSPLRDRRYEQYF. The CDR3 DNA follows: TGTGCCAGCAGTCCCCTTCGGGACAGACGTTACGAGCAGTACTTC.